The TCR beta chain under discussion was sequenced for a study of cytomegalovirus exposure and HLA in healthy donors. Study results and limitations: An analysis that came later showed most CMV-associated TCR beta chains appearing HLA-restricted.

Healthy bone marrow donors made up the donor group. Germline assignment: CDR1 MDHEN and CDR2 SYDVKM. With 3 bases clipped from V and 9 bases from J, the junction kept 6 bases outside the gene matches. This CDR3 is 14 amino acids long. Of note for this clone: No antigen is known for it.

Researchers ran the PCR with 60 Vbeta and 13 Jbeta primers. Measured with immunoSEQ multiplex PCR; TCRdb has only the in-frame clones, and not every one. The profile shows approximately 69,000 clones, approximately 81% of them singletons. The chain is built from TRBV28 and TRBJ2-1; 9 positions agree with TRBD2. The specimen sequenced was PBMCs. This clonotype was sampled from a woman between 25 and 40 years old in good health and CMV-seropositive. The CDR3 DNA reads TGTGCCAGCAGTTTCGGTAGCGGGAGTCGTGAGCAGTTCTTC. Protein product: CASSFGSGSREQFF.